This TCR beta chain was sequenced for a study of tumor-infiltrating lymphocytes in glioblastoma multiforme. General study results and limits: Only one glioblastoma patient had TCR and mutation analysis. Clone frequencies may be distorted by unequal TCR transcripts per cell. No surface-marker sorting into functional T cell subtypes was done.

TCRB libraries came from RNA via three nested multiplex PCR rounds. No unique molecular identifiers were described for these TCRB libraries. TCRdb passed the multiplex PCR reads through MiXCR, listing each CDR3 protein once. This sample has more than 10,000 distinct CDR3 sequences, with approximately 70% found just once. This CDR3 region has 15 residues. CDR1 MGHRA and CDR2 YSYEKL come from the germline V gene. V was pared by 5 bases and J by 2 bases, with 14 bases between. Concerning this clonotype: Its antigen is undetermined.

The sequenced sample consisted of brain tumor tissue. This chain joins TRBV4-1 and TRBJ2-3; D not resolved. This receptor was taken from a male donor with glioblastoma. The CDR3 protein is CASSDTQDFTDTQYF. The CDR3 DNA reads as TGCGCCAGCAGCGATACTCAAGACTTCACAGATACGCAGTATTTT.